These T cell receptor beta chains were read from a single sample in a study of vaccination and CD4 T cells after COVID-19. No antigen has been identified for these receptors. TCRdb re-derived calls from the PCR reads in MiXCR, one entry per CDR3 protein. This table holds roughly 15,000 distinct CDR3 sequences, about 41% found once. Sequencing was done on a sample of CD4+ T cells from blood, cultured in vitro. The receptor set was obtained from a human donor who had recovered from COVID-19. Each CDR3 is given with its conserved first and last residue. Each record gives: clone size, J gene, CDR3 length, V gene, D gene, CDR3 protein, CDR3 DNA. A D gene is named only where the DNA matches it firmly. Expanded clones are given a class, and other clones once, few, many or no size at all.

. TRBJ2-7 15 TRBV7-3 TRBD2 CASSLLSSGSYEQYF TGTGCCAGCAGCTTATTATCTAGCGGCTCCTACGAGCAGTACTTC
few TRBJ1-5 13 TRBV6-1 TRBD1 CASSRQGGEPQHF TGTGCCAGCAGCCGACAGGGGGGCGAGCCCCAGCATTTT
few TRBJ1-6 17 TRBV20-1 . CSARDKGGDPYNSPLHF TGCAGTGCTAGAGATAAAGGGGGGGATCCCTATAATTCACCCCTCCACTTT
. TRBJ2-7 14 TRBV7-2 . CASSLGRSSYEQYF TGTGCCAGCAGCTTAGGACGGAGCTCCTACGAGCAGTACTTC
. TRBJ1-2 14 TRBV5-1 TRBD1 CASSPQGAGYGYTF TGCGCCAGCAGCCCCCAGGGGGCTGGGTATGGCTACACCTTC
. TRBJ1-1 14 TRBV25-1 . CASAAGNMNTEAFF TGTGCCAGCGCAGCGGGCAACATGAACACTGAAGCTTTCTTT
. TRBJ1-3 14 TRBV19 . CASSTRQAGNTIYF TGTGCCAGTAGCACACGACAGGCTGGAAACACCATATATTTT
. TRBJ2-5 14 TRBV5-1 TRBD2 CASSPTSGFETQYF TGCGCCAGCAGCCCGACTAGCGGGTTTGAGACCCAGTACTTC
. TRBJ1-2 15 TRBV6-5 . CASSYSGYRVDGYTF TGTGCCAGCAGTTACTCAGGGTACCGGGTGGATGGCTACACCTTC
. TRBJ2-5 14 TRBV10-1 . CASSEGWLQETQYF TGCGCCAGCAGTGAAGGATGGCTCCAAGAGACCCAGTACTTC
few TRBJ2-1 13 TRBV24-1 . CATSKEGFKEQFF TGTGCCACCAGTAAAGAGGGTTTTAAGGAGCAGTTCTTC
. TRBJ2-5 16 TRBV19 . CASSIGLGVDGETQYF TGTGCCAGTAGTATAGGTCTAGGAGTGGATGGAGAGACCCAGTACTTC
. TRBJ1-5 15 TRBV2 TRBD1 CASRGTDNSNQPQHF TGTGCCAGCAGAGGGACAGACAATAGCAATCAGCCCCAGCATTTT
few TRBJ1-4 13 TRBV6-1 TRBD1 CASGRDRDEKLFF TGTGCCAGCGGCCGGGACAGGGACGAAAAACTGTTTTTT
. TRBJ1-2 19 TRBV19 . CASSSPLGRGGKANYGYTF TGTGCCAGTAGTTCTCCACTGGGACGCGGGGGGAAGGCTAACTATGGCTACACCTTC
. TRBJ2-5 16 TRBV6-4 . CASSPLAGSNQETQYF TGTGCCAGCAGTCCTCTGGCGGGGTCTAACCAAGAGACCCAGTACTTC
few TRBJ1-6 13 TRBV6-1 TRBD1 CASRRGLNSPLHF TGTGCCAGCAGAAGGGGGCTGAATTCACCCCTCCACTTT
few TRBJ1-2 15 TRBV12-3/TRBV12-4 . CASSLATQGYGGYTF TGTGCCAGCAGTTTAGCAACACAGGGATATGGGGGCTACACCTTC
. TRBJ1-1 15 TRBV12-5 TRBD1 CASGLVGQGGTEAFF TGTGCTAGTGGTTTGGTAGGACAGGGGGGCACTGAAGCTTTCTTT
few TRBJ2-3 16 TRBV6-5 TRBD1 CASSYPGTGRQDTQYF TGTGCCAGCAGTTACCCCGGGACAGGGAGGCAAGATACGCAGTATTTT
. TRBJ2-5 12 TRBV2 . CASSVQRQTQYF TGTGCCAGCAGTGTCCAACGACAGACCCAGTACTTC
. TRBJ2-1 15 TRBV20-1 . CSGATSGTGYNEQFF TGCAGTGGAGCGACCTCCGGGACTGGATACAATGAGCAGTTCTTC
. TRBJ2-3 14 TRBV7-8 . CASSLGPGRDTQYF TGTGCCAGCAGCTTAGGTCCGGGGCGGGATACGCAGTATTTT
few TRBJ2-7 14 TRBV7-9 TRBD2 CASSQGLAGNEQYF TGTGCCAGCAGCCAGGGACTAGCGGGTAATGAGCAGTACTTC
few TRBJ1-4 12 TRBV20-1 . CSAKPQNEKLFF TGCAGTGCTAAGCCCCAAAATGAAAAACTGTTTTTT
. TRBJ2-7 16 TRBV7-3 TRBD2 CASSLTVVAGVDEQYF TGTGCCAGCAGCTTAACGGTGGTAGCGGGAGTGGACGAGCAGTACTTC
medium-sized TRBJ2-5 11 TRBV7-8 . CASSQGETQYF TGTGCCAGCAGCCAAGGAGAGACCCAGTACTTC
few TRBJ1-2 14 TRBV28 . CASSLVGWNYGYTF TGTGCCAGCAGTTTGGTCGGGTGGAACTATGGCTACACCTTC
. TRBJ1-5 13 TRBV30 . CAWSRFSNQPQHF TGTGCCTGGAGTCGGTTTAGCAATCAGCCCCAGCATTTT
few TRBJ1-3 13 TRBV10-1 . CASSEYSGNTIYF TGCGCCAGCAGTGAATACTCTGGAAACACCATATATTTT
. TRBJ2-5 15 TRBV24-1 TRBD1 CATSDSGGRGETQYF TGTGCCACCAGTGATTCAGGGGGTAGAGGAGAGACCCAGTACTTC
. TRBJ2-1 19 TRBV27 TRBD1 CASNLNRGRFDRDTDEQFF TGTGCCAGCAATCTAAACAGGGGGCGCTTTGACCGGGATACAGATGAGCAGTTCTTC
. TRBJ2-1 15 TRBV6-1 . CASSEGRLGYNEQFF TGTGCCAGCAGTGAAGGCCGGCTTGGATACAATGAGCAGTTCTTC
. TRBJ2-7 16 TRBV6-2/TRBV6-3 . CASSYSMSGTPYEQYF TGTGCCAGCAGTTACAGTATGAGCGGTACTCCCTACGAGCAGTACTTC
. TRBJ2-1 15 TRBV27 TRBD1 CASQNPRGFSNEQFF TGTGCCAGCCAAAACCCCAGGGGGTTTTCCAATGAGCAGTTCTTC
few TRBJ1-1 16 TRBV21-1 . CASSLPGTGANTEAFF TGTGCCAGCAGCTTACCCGGGACAGGGGCGAACACTGAAGCTTTCTTT